These 17 T cell receptor beta chains share one sample of origin, sequenced in a study of blood T cell repertoires in COVID-19. Profiled with immunoSEQ multiplex PCR; TCRdb holds only in-frame clones, not every one. Among roughly 240,000 clones, approximately 83% were seen once, and the ten largest hold 3.6%. Sample: PBMCs or T cells enriched from blood (not recorded which). These receptors came from a woman between 40 and 55 years old who had been exposed to COVID-19.

J is TRBJ2-1 and V is TRBV6-2 or TRBV6-3, with 12 bases matching TRBD2. Germline assignment: CDR1 MNHEY and CDR2 SVGEGT. V shed 2 bases and J 7 bases; nucleotides not matched to a gene: 6. The CDR3 runs 16 residues. For the CDR3, the DNA is TGTGCCAGCAGTTACGGGGGACTAGCGGGCGGAAATGAGCAGTTCTTC. As protein: CASSYGGLAGGNEQFF.

V usage is TRBV27 and J usage is TRBJ1-6; possibly TRBD1 for D (6 bases). There are 16 residues in the CDR3. Per germline, CDR1 MNHEY and CDR2 SMNVEV (reference sequence). Trimming left V 2 bases short and J 4 bases short, with 12 bases between. The CDR3 loop is CASSLPGHKYNSPLHF. CDR3 coding DNA: TGTGCCAGCAGTTTACCGGGACACAAGTATAATTCACCCCTCCACTTT.

The V and J genes are TRBV2 and TRBJ1-5; 8 positions agree with TRBD1. Germline assignment: CDR1 SNHLY and CDR2 FYNNEI. The CDR3 has 13 residues. V trimming: 6 bases; J trimming: 5 bases; junction bases outside the gene matches: 3. The CDR3 protein is CASRADRDQPQHF. The CDR3 nucleotides are TGTGCCAGCAGGGCGGACAGGGATCAGCCCCAGCATTTT.

The chain recombines TRBV4-2 with TRBJ1-2; no reliable D call. Trimming took 3 bases from V and 3 from J, leaving 11 bases between them. Germline V lookup: CDR1 LGHNA, CDR2 YNFKEQ. The CDR3 runs to 14 residues. The CDR3 bases are TGTGCCAGCAGCCAGGAGTCGGGGTACTATGGCTACACCTTC. Residues: CASSQESGYYGYTF.

This rearrangement joins TRBV7-8 to TRBJ1-2; the D gene is possibly TRBD1 (6 bases). The CDR3 sequence is 15 residues long. V was trimmed by 0 bases and J by 5 bases, leaving 13 bases between them. CDR1 is SGHVS, CDR2 FQNEAQ, per germline. CDR3: CASSLATGTGYGYTF. Here the CDR3 DNA reads TGTGCCAGCAGCTTAGCAACAGGGACCGGGTATGGCTACACCTTC.

The sample holds a few counts of this clone. This chain uses TRBV19 with TRBJ2-6; 7 nucleotides agree with TRBD1. Trimming took 5 bases from V and 0 from J; bases not matched to a gene: 10. The germline V gene encodes CDR1 LNHDA and CDR2 SQIVND (reference sequence). CDR3 size: 18 residues. CDR3 loop: CASSLTGTATSGANVLTF. The CDR3 nucleotides are TGTGCCAGTAGTCTTACCGGGACAGCAACCTCTGGGGCCAACGTCCTGACTTTC.

This clone has a handful of counts. The chain combines TRBV19 with TRBJ1-5; 10 bases are a match to TRBD1. Germline-derived CDR1 and CDR2 are LNHDA and SQIVND (reference sequence). The CDR3 runs to 16 residues. Trimming at V came to 6 bases and at J to 6 bases, leaving 11 bases not matched to a gene. The CDR3 nucleotides read TGTGCCAGTAGGGGCTTGGGACAGGGGATCTCTCAGCCCCAGCATTTT. Encoded protein: CASRGLGQGISQPQHF.

The chain joins TRBV3-1 (or the pseudogene TRBV3-2) to TRBJ1-2; TRBD1 aligns across 7 bases. V lost 3 bases, J lost 4 bases, and 11 bases stayed unmatched. The CDR3 is made up of 16 amino acids. In germline, CDR1 is LGHDT, CDR2 YNNKEL (reference sequence). In DNA, the CDR3 is TGTGCCAGCAGCCAGTTAACAGGGGCGCGTGGCTATGGCTACACCTTC. Translated: CASSQLTGARGYGYTF.

V gene TRBV15 combines with J gene TRBJ1-6, with D perhaps matching TRBD1 (6 bases). With 2 bases removed from V and 0 bases from J, the gap between germline ends came to 11 bases. The CDR3 extends over 17 amino acids. CDR1 LNHNV and CDR2 YYDKDF come from the germline V gene (reference sequence). DNA for the CDR3: TGTGCCACCAGCAGACCCGGACAGAGCTCCTATAATTCACCCCTCCACTTT. Translating gives CATSRPGQSSYNSPLHF.

The CDR3 reads CASRSRGYTYEQYF. DNA of the CDR3: TGTGCCAGCAGGAGCAGGGGGTACACCTACGAGCAGTACTTC. This chain connects TRBV27 to TRBJ2-7; 7 positions agree with TRBD1. CDR1 and CDR2 from the germline V gene are MNHEY and SMNVEV (reference sequence). Losses at the gene ends were 6 bases for V and 2 bases for J; bases not matched to a gene: 7. The length of the CDR3 is 14 residues.

This clone was observed a single time. The chain uses TRBV19 and TRBJ2-1; TRBD2 matches 7 bases. Per germline, CDR1 LNHDA and CDR2 SQIVND (reference sequence). V lost 7 bases, J lost 3 bases, and 9 bases stayed unmatched. The CDR3 is 15 residues long. Written as DNA, the CDR3 is TGTGCCAGTACTCCAGCGGGGTTCTACTACAATGAGCAGTTCTTC. Amino acid sequence: CASTPAGFYYNEQFF.

This rearrangement joins TRBV27 to TRBJ1-6, with D possibly matching TRBD1 (5 bases). V lost 2 bases and J lost 9, with 20 bases in between. The CDR3 spans 17 residues. Germline CDR1 is MNHEY and CDR2 is SMNVEV (reference sequence). CDR3 protein: CASSLVPMGGDLSPLHF. In DNA, the CDR3 is TGTGCCAGCAGTTTAGTCCCGATGGGGGGGGATCTTTCACCCCTCCACTTT.

J is TRBJ1-6 and V is TRBV3-1 (or the pseudogene TRBV3-2); the D is unclear. The CDR3 has 13 residues. The V gene's germline CDR1 is LGHDT and CDR2 YNNKEL (reference sequence). V was trimmed by 0 bases and J by 10 bases, leaving 7 bases between them. The CDR3 sequence: CASSQDLVSPLHF. As DNA, the CDR3 is TGTGCCAGCAGCCAAGATTTAGTGTCACCCCTCCACTTT.

The chain has TRBV5-1 and TRBJ2-7, with D maybe TRBD1 (5 bases). Germline values: CDR1 SGHRS, CDR2 YFSETQ. V dropped 0 bases and J dropped 7 bases, with 20 bases sitting between them. The CDR3 spans 16 residues. The CDR3 here is CASSLDIVSGAAEQYF. In DNA, the CDR3 is TGCGCCAGCAGCTTGGATATTGTTTCTGGGGCGGCGGAGCAGTACTTC.

This chain joins TRBV7-8 and TRBJ1-3; D is unresolved. V was clipped by 0 bases and J by 7 bases, with 10 bases between them. CDR1 and CDR2 (germline): SGHVS, FQNEAQ. The CDR3 loop spans 14 amino acids. The CDR3 DNA sequence: TGTGCCAGCAGCTTAGCCGAGAGCCTCAACACCATATATTTT. This gives the protein CASSLAESLNTIYF.

V and J are TRBV7-2 and TRBJ1-5, with 7 bases matching TRBD1. V trimming: 5 bases; J trimming: 3 bases; junction bases outside the gene matches: 4. The CDR3 spans 14 residues. The germline V gene has CDR1 SGHTA and CDR2 FQGNSA. The CDR3 DNA sequence: TGTGCCAGCAGCCTAACAGGGGACAATCAGCCCCAGCATTTT. Translated, it gives CASSLTGDNQPQHF.

This chain joins TRBV15 and TRBJ1-3; D gene unclear. Germline V gene sequence: CDR1 LNHNV, CDR2 YYDKDF (reference sequence). The ends were cut back, 8 bases at V and 1 base at J, with 6 bases in the middle. The CDR3 contains 12 residues. This chain's CDR3 is CATGQSGNTIYF. CDR3 nucleotides: TGTGCCACCGGGCAATCTGGAAACACCATATATTTT.